Below are 4 T cell receptor beta chains sequenced from a single sample in a study of CD8 T cells in ankylosing spondylitis. Each CDR3 protein gets one entry after TCRdb re-called the 5' RACE reads with MiXCR. The sample includes 200,000 or so distinct CDR3 sequences, 10% to 15% seen only once; the top ten take approximately 11%. The material sequenced was blood, either unsorted or a sorted T cell fraction (not recorded which). The source of these receptors is a female donor with ankylosing spondylitis or in good health (not recorded which).

This clonotype occurred many times. V gene TRBV19 combines with J gene TRBJ2-1; the D gene is possibly TRBD2 (6 bases). V was pared by 7 bases and J by 6 bases, with 16 bases between. Germline loops: CDR1 LNHDA, CDR2 SQIVND (reference sequence). This CDR3 has 14 amino acids. The CDR3 loop reads CASKQMTSRNEQFF. The CDR3 coding sequence is TGTGCCAGTAAGCAGATGACTAGTCGCAATGAGCAGTTCTTC.

This clonotype has only a few counts. This chain uses TRBV7-2 with TRBJ1-2; 7 bases align to TRBD1. The CDR3 is 13 residues long. After removal of 5 bases from V and 6 bases from J, the junction contained 6 bases not matched to a gene. Germline values: CDR1 SGHTA, CDR2 FQGNSA. The CDR3 coding sequence is TGTGCCAGCAGCCTGACAGGGACTAATGGCTACACCTTC. This codes for CASSLTGTNGYTF.

This clonotype was counted many times. The CDR3: CASSGQGGKVETQYF. The CDR3 nucleotides are TGTGCCAGCAGTGGACAGGGGGGCAAGGTAGAGACCCAGTACTTC. The chain uses TRBV6-1 and TRBJ2-5; 9 bases fit TRBD1. Germline CDR1 reads MNHNS; CDR2 reads SASEGT. V lost 4 bases and J lost 4; bases outside the gene matches: 7. This CDR3 has 15 amino acids.

This clonotype has at least ten counts. This rearrangement joins TRBV12-3 or TRBV12-4 to TRBJ2-7; D uncertain. There are 14 residues in the CDR3. Trimming removed 6 bases at V and 0 bases at J, with 12 bases between. The CDR3 DNA is TGTGCCAGCAGCCCATCGGTAATCTCCTACGAGCAGTACTTC. Amino acids: CASSPSVISYEQYF.